This T cell receptor beta chain came from a study of CD8 T cells in ankylosing spondylitis. Study findings and constraints: Disease-linked clones bore a CD8+ phenotype, appearing relatively rarely in peripheral blood.

Germline CDR1 and CDR2: SQVTM and ANQGSEA. After removal of 4 bases from V and 1 base from J, the junction contained 3 bases not matched to a gene. There are 14 residues in the CDR3. This clonotype came up many times. Its cognate antigen is unknown. One entry per CDR3 protein results from TCRdb running MiXCR on the 5' RACE reads. Here the sample spans about 230,000 distinct CDR3 sequences, around 8% being singletons. The V call is TRBV29-1, the J call TRBJ1-1, with TRBD1 matching over 10 bases. The material sequenced was blood, either unsorted or a sorted T cell fraction (not recorded which). This clonotype was obtained from a female donor with ankylosing spondylitis or in good health (not recorded which). As DNA, the CDR3 is TGCAGCGTTGTACGACAGGGGGCGAACACTGAAGCTTTCTTT. Amino acids: CSVVRQGANTEAFF.